This record covers a single T cell receptor (beta chain). Per the germline V gene, CDR1 is SGHNT and CDR2 is YYREEE (reference sequence). This CDR3 has 15 amino acids. The V gene lost 3 bases and the J gene lost 1 base, with 13 bases spanning the gap. These data originate in a study of blood T cell repertoires in COVID-19. The method was immunoSEQ multiplex PCR; TCRdb's version includes in-frame clones alone and lacks a portion of them. This table holds some 200,000 clones, 70% to 90% found once. This chain links TRBV5-4 with TRBJ1-1, with a tentative D call TRBD1 (6 bases). The receptor was derived from a man at least 80 years old with acute or convalescent COVID-19. Input material: peripheral blood. The CDR3 loop reads CASSSKGQPNTEAFF. CDR3 bases: TGTGCCAGCAGCTCGAAAGGACAGCCGAACACTGAAGCTTTCTTT.